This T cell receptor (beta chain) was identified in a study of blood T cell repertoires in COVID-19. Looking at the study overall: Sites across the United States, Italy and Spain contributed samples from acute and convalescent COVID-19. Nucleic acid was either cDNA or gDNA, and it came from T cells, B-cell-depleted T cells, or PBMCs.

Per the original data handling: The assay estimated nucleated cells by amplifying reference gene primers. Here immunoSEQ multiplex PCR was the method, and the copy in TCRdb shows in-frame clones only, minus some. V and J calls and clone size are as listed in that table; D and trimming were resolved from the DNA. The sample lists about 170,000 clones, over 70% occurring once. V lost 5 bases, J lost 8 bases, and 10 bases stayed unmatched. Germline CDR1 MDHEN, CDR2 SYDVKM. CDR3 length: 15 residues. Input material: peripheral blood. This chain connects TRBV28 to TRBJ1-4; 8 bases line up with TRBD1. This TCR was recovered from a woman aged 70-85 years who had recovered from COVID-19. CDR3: CASSPPDRVPEKLFF. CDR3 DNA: TGTGCCAGCAGTCCGCCGGACAGGGTGCCAGAAAAACTGTTTTTT.